This T cell receptor (beta chain) was sequenced during a study of blood T cell repertoires in COVID-19. Study at large: T cells, B-cell-depleted T cells, or PBMCs provided the cDNA or gDNA that served as material.

The CDR3 contains 14 residues. Germline values: CDR1 MNHEY, CDR2 SVGEGT. Trimming removed 5 bases from V and 2 bases from J; junction bases left unmatched: 5. Original methodology: Amplification with reference gene primers provided the estimates of nucleated cell counts. The data were produced by immunoSEQ multiplex PCR, yet TCRdb's version contains in-frame clones alone and is incomplete. V and J calls and clone size follow that table, whereas D and trimming were derived from the DNA. The profile covers approximately 61,000 clones, with 75% to 90% appearing a single time and more than 14% taken by the ten largest.

The rearrangement joins TRBV6-2 or TRBV6-3 to TRBJ1-1; 7 bases fit TRBD1. The TCR comes from a human donor in a cohort sampled during active COVID-19. Material for sequencing was peripheral blood. The CDR3, as DNA: TGTGCCAGCAGTCAATACAGGGGTAACACTGAAGCTTTCTTT. Encoded protein: CASSQYRGNTEAFF.